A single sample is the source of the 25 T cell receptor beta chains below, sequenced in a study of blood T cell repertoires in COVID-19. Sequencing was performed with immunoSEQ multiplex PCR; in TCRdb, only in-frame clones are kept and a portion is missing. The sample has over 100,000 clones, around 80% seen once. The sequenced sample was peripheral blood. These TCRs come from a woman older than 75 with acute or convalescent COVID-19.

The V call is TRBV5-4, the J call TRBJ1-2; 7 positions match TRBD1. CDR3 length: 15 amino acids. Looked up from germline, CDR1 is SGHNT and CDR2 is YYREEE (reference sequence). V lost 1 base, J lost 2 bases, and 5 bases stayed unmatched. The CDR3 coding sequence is TGTGCCAGCAGCTTGAGTACAGGGGCGAACTATGGCTACACCTTC. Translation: CASSLSTGANYGYTF.

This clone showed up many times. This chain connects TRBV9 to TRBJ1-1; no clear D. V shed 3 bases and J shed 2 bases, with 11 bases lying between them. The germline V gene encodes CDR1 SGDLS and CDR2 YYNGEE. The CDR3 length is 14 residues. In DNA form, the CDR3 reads TGTGCCAGCAGCGCCCTAGTGGTAAACACTGAAGCTTTCTTT. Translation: CASSALVVNTEAFF.

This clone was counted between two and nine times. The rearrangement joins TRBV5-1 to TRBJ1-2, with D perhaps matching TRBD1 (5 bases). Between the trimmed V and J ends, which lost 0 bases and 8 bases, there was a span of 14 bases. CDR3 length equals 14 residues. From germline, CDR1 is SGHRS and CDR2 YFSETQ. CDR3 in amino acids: CASSLETQGLGYTF. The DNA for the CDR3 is TGCGCCAGCAGCTTGGAGACGCAGGGTCTGGGCTACACCTTC.

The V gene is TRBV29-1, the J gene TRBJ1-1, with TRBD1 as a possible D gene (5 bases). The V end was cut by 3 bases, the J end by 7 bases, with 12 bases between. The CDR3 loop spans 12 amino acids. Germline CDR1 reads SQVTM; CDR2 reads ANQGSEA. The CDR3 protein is CSVDNPTVEAFF. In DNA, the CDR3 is TGCAGCGTTGATAACCCGACAGTTGAAGCTTTCTTT. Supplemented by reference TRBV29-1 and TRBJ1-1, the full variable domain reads SAVISQKPSRDICQRGTSLTIQCQVDSQVTMMFWYRQQPGQSLTLIATANQGSEATYESGFVIDKFPISRPNLTFSTLTVSNMSPEDSSIYLCSVDNPTVEAFFGQGTRLTVV.

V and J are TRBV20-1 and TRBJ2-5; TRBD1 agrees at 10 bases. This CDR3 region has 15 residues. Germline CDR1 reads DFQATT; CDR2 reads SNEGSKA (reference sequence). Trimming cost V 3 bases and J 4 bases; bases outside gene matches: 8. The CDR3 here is CSASQSGQGRETQYF. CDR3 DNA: TGCAGTGCTAGTCAGTCGGGACAGGGGAGAGAGACCCAGTACTTC.

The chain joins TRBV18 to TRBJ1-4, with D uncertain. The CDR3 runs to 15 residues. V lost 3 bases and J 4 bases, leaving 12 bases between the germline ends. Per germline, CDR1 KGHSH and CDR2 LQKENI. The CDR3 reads CASSPVSGHNEKLFF. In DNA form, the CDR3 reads TGTGCCAGCTCACCGGTGTCAGGCCATAATGAAAAACTGTTTTTT.

In nucleotides, the CDR3 is TGTGCCAGCAGCTTGGCGGGTCAGCTCTACGAGCAGTACTTC. Translating it yields CASSLAGQLYEQYF. The V call is TRBV5-5, the J call TRBJ2-7; D gene unclear. CDR3 size: 14 residues. The germline V gene encodes CDR1 SGHKS and CDR2 YYEKEE (reference sequence). The V end lost 0 bases, the J end lost 3 bases, and 10 bases lay between the germline ends.

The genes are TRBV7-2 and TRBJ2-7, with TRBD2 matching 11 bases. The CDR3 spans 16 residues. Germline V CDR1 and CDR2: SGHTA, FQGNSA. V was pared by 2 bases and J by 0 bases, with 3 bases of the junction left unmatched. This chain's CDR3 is CASSLSTSGSSYEQYF. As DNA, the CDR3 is TGTGCCAGCAGCTTATCTACTAGCGGGAGCTCCTACGAGCAGTACTTC.

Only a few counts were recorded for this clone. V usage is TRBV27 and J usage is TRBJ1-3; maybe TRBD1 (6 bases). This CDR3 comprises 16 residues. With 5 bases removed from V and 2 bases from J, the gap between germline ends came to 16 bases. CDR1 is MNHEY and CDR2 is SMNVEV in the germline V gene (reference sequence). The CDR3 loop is CASSPAQGRAGNTIYF. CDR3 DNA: TGTGCCAGCAGTCCAGCTCAGGGGAGGGCTGGAAACACCATATATTTT.

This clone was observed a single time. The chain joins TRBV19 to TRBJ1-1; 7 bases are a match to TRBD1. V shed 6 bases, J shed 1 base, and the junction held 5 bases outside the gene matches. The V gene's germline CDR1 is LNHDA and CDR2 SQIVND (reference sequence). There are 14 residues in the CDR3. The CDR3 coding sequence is TGTGCCAGTAGCCCCGGGACAGAGAACACTGAAGCTTTCTTT. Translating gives CASSPGTENTEAFF.

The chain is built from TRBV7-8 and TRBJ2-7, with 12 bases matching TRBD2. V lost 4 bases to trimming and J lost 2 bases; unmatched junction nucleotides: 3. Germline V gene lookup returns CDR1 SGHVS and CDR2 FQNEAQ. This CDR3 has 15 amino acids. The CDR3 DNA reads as TGTGCCAGCAGCTCCGGGACTAGCGGGCCCTACGAGCAGTACTTC. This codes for CASSSGTSGPYEQYF.

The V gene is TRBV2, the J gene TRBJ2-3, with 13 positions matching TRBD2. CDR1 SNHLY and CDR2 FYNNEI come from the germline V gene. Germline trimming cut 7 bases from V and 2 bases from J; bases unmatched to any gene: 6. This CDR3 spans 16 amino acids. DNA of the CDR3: TGTGCCAGCAAACGACTAGCGGGGGGAATCACAGATACGCAGTATTTT. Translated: CASKRLAGGITDTQYF.

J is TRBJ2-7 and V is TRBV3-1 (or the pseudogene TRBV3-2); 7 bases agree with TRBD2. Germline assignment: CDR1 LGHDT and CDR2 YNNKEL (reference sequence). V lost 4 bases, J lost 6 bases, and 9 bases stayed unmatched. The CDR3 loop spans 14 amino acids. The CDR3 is CASSLTGGGGEQYF. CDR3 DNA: TGTGCCAGCAGCCTGACGGGAGGAGGAGGCGAGCAGTACTTC.

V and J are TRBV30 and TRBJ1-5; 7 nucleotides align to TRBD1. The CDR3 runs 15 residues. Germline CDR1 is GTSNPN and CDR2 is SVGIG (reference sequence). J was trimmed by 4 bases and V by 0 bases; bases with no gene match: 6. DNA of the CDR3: TGTGCCTGGAGTGTCCGACAGGGCCAGAATCAGCCCCAGCATTTT. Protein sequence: CAWSVRQGQNQPQHF.

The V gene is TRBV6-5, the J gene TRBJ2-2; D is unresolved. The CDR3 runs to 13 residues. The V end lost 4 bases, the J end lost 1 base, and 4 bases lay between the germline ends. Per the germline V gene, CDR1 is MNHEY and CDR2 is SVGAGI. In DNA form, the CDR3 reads TGTGCCAGCAGTTTACAGAACACCGGGGAGCTGTTTTTT. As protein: CASSLQNTGELFF.

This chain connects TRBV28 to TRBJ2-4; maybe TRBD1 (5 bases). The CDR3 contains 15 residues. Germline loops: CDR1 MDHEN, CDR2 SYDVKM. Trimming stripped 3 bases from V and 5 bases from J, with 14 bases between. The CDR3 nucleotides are TGTGCCAGCAGTTTGGGGCGACAAATCCAAAACATTCAGTACTTC. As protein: CASSLGRQIQNIQYF.

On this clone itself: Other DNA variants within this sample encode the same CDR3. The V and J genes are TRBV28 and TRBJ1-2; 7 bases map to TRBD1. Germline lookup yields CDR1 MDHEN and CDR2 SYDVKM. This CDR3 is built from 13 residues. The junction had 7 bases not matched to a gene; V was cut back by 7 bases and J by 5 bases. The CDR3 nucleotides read TGTGCCAGCACCCCGGGACAGAATTATGGCTACACCTTC. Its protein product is CASTPGQNYGYTF.

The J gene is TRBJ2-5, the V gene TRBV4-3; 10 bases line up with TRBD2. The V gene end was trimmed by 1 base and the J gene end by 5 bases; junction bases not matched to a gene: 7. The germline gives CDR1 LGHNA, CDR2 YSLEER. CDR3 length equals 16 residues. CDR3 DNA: TGCGCCAGCAGCCAAGGGCTAGCGGGGGATGTTGAGACCCAGTACTTC. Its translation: CASSQGLAGDVETQYF.

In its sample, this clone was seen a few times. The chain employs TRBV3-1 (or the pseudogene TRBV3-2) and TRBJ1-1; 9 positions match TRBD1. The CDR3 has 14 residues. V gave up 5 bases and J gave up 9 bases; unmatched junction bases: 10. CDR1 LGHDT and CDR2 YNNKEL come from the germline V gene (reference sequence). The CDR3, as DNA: TGTGCCAGCAGCGCCCGGGACAGGGATCAAAAAGCTTTCTTT. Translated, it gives CASSARDRDQKAFF.

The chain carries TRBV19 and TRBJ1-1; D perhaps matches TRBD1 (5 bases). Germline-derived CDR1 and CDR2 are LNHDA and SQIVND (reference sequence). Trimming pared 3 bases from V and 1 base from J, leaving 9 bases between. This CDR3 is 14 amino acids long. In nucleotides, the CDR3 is TGTGCCAGTAGTATTGGCAGGGCGAACACTGAAGCTTTCTTT. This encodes CASSIGRANTEAFF.

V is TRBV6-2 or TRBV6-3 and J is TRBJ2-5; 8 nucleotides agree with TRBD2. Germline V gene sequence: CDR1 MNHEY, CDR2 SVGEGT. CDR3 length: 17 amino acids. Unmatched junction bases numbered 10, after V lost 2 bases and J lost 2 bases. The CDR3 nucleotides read TGTGCCAGCAGTTACCGCTTGCGGGGGGAGTGGCAAGAGACCCAGTACTTC. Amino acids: CASSYRLRGEWQETQYF.

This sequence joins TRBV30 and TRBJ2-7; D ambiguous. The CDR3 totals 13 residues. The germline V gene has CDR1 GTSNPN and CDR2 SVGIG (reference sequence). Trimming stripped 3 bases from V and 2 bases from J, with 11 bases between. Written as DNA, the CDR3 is TGTGCCTGGAGCCCAGACACCGCCTACGAGCAGTACTTC. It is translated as CAWSPDTAYEQYF.

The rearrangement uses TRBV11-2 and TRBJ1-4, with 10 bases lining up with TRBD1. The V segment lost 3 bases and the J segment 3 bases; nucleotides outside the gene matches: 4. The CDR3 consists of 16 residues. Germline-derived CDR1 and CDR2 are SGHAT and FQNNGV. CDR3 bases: TGTGCCAGCAGCTTTTCAGGACAGGGGGCTAATGAAAAACTGTTTTTT. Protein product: CASSFSGQGANEKLFF. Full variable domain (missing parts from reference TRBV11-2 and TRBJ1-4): EAGVAQSPRYKIIEKRQSVAFWCNPISGHATLYWYQQILGQGPKLLIQFQNNGVVDDSQLPKDRFSAERLKGVDSTLKIQPAKLEDSAVYLCASSFSGQGANEKLFFGSGTQLSVL.

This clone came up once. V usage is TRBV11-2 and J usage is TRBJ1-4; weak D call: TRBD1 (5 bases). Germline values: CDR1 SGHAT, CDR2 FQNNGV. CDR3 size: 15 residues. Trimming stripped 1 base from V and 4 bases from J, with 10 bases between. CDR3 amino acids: CASSLVGGYNEKLFF. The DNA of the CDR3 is TGTGCCAGCAGCTTAGTTGGGGGGTATAATGAAAAACTGTTTTTT. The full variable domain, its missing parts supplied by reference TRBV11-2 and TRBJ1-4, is EAGVAQSPRYKIIEKRQSVAFWCNPISGHATLYWYQQILGQGPKLLIQFQNNGVVDDSQLPKDRFSAERLKGVDSTLKIQPAKLEDSAVYLCASSLVGGYNEKLFFGSGTQLSVL.

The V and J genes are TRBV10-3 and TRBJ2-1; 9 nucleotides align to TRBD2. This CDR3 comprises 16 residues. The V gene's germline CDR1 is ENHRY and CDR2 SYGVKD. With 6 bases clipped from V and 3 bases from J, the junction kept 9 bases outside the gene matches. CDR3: CAISRGGASYYNEQFF. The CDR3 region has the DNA TGTGCCATCAGCCGCGGGGGGGCCTCCTACTACAATGAGCAGTTCTTC.